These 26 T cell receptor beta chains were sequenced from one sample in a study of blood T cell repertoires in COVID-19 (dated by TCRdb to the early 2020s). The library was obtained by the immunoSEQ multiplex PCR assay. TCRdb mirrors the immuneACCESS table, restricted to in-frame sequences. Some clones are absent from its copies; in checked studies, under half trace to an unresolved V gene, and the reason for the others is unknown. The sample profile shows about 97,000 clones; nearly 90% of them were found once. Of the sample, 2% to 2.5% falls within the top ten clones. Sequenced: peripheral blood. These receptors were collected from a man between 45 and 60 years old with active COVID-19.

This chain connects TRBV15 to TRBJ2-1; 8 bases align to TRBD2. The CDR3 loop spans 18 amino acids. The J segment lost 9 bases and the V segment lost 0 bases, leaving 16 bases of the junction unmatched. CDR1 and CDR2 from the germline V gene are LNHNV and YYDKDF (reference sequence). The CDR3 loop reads CATSRDSAMGGGKVEQFF. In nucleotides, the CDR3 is TGTGCCACCAGCAGAGATTCCGCTATGGGCGGGGGGAAGGTTGAGCAGTTCTTC.

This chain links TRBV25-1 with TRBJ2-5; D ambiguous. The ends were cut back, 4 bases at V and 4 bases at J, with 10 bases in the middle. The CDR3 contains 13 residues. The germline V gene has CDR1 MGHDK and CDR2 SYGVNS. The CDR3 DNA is TGTGCCAGCAGTGGGCCGGCAGGAGAGACCCAGTACTTC. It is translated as CASSGPAGETQYF.

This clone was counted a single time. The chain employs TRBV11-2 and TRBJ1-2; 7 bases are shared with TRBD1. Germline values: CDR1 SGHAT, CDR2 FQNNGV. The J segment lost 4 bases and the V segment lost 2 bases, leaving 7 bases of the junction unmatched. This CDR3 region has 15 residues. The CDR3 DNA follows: TGTGCCAGCAGCTTAACGACAGGGCAGGGCTATGGCTACACCTTC. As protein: CASSLTTGQGYGYTF.

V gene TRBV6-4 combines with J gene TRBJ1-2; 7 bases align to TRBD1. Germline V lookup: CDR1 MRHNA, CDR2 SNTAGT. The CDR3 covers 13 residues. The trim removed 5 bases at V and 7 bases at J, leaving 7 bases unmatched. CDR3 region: CASSYRGFSGYTF. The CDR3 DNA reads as TGTGCCAGCAGTTACAGGGGATTTTCTGGCTACACCTTC.

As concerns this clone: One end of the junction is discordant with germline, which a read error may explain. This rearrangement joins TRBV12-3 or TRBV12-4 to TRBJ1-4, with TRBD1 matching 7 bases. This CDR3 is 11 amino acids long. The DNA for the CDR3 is TGCGCCACAGGGGTAACTGAAAAACTGTTTTTT. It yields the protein CATGVTEKLFF.

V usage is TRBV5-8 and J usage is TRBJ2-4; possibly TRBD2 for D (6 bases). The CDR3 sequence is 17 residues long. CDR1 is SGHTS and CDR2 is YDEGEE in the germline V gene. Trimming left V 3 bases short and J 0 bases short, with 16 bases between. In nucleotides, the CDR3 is TGTGCCAGCAGCTCGGCAGGCGGGGCAGTAGCCAAAAACATTCAGTACTTC. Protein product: CASSSAGGAVAKNIQYF.

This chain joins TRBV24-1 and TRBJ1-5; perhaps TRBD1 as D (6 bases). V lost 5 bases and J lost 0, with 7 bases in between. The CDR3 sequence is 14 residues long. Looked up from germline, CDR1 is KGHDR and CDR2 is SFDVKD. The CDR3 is CATSGTDSNQPQHF. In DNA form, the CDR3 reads TGTGCCACCAGTGGGACAGATAGCAATCAGCCCCAGCATTTT.

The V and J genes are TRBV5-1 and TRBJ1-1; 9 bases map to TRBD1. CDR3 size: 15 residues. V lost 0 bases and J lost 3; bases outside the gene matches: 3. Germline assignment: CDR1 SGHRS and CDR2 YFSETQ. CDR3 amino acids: CASSLETGGHTEAFF. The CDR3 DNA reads TGCGCCAGCAGCTTGGAGACAGGGGGGCACACTGAAGCTTTCTTT.

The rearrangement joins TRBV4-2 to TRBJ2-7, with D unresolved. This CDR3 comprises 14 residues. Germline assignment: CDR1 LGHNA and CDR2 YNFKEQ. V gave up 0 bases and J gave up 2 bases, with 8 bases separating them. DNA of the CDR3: TGTGCCAGCAGCCAAGATCGGAGTACCTACGAGCAGTACTTC. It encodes CASSQDRSTYEQYF.

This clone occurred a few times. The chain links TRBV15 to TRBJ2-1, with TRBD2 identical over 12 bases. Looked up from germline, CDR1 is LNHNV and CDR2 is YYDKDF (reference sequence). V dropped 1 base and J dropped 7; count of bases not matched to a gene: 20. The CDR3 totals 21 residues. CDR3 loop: CATSRGGQGLAGQGGTNEQFF. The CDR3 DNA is TGTGCCACCAGCAGAGGGGGACAAGGACTAGCGGGACAAGGGGGCACGAATGAGCAGTTCTTC.

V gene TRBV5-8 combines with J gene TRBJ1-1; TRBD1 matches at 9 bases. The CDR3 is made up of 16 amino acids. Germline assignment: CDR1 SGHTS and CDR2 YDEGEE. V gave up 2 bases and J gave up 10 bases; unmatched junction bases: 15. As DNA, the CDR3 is TGTGCCAGCAGCTTACAGGGGGCGCGGGTAACCGGGGTAGCTTTCTTT. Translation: CASSLQGARVTGVAFF.

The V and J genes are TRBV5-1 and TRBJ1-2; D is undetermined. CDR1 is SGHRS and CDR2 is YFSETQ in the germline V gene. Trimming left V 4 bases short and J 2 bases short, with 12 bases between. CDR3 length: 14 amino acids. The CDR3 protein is CASSREARNYGYTF. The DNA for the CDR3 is TGCGCCAGCAGCCGGGAGGCGCGGAACTATGGCTACACCTTC.

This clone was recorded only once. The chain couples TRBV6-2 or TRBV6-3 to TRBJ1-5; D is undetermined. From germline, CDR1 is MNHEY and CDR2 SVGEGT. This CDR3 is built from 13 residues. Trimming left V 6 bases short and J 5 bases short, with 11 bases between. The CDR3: CASSRVPHQPQHF. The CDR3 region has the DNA TGTGCCAGCAGCCGTGTTCCTCATCAGCCCCAGCATTTT.

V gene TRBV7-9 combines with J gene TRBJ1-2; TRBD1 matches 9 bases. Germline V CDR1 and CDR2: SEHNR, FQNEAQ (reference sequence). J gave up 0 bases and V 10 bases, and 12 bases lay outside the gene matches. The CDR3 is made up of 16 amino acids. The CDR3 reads CAITGGPYIANYGYTF. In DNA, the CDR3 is TGTGCCATCACAGGGGGCCCCTACATAGCTAACTATGGCTACACCTTC.

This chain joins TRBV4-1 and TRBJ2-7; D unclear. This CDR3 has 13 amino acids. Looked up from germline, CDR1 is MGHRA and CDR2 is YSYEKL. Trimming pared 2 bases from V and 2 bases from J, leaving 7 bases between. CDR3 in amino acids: CASSQSRPYEQYF. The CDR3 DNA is TGCGCCAGCAGCCAATCCAGGCCCTACGAGCAGTACTTC.

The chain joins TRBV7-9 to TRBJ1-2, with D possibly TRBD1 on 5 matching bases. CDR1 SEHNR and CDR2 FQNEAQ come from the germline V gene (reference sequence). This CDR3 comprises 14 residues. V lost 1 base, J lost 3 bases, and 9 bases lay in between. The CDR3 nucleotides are TGTGCCAGCAGCTTAGGGGGCGCGCACTATGGCTACACCTTC. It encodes CASSLGGAHYGYTF. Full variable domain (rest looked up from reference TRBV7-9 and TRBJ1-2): DTGVSQNPRHKITKRGQNVTFRCDPISEHNRLYWYRQTLGQGPEFLTYFQNEAQLEKSRLLSDRFSAERPKGSFSTLEIQRTEQGDSAMYLCASSLGGAHYGYTFGSGTRLTVV.

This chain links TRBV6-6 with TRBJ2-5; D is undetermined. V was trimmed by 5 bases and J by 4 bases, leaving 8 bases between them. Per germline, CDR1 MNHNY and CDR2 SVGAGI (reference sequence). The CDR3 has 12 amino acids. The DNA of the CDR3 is TGTGCCAGCAGTCTACGAGGAGAGACCCAGTACTTC. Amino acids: CASSLRGETQYF.

For the CDR3, the DNA is TGTGCCAGCCGGGGGTGGAACGGGCCCTTCTCAGATACGCAGTATTTT. It yields the protein CASRGWNGPFSDTQYF. The J gene is TRBJ2-3, the V gene TRBV7-6; a possible D gene is TRBD2 (6 bases). The CDR3 loop spans 16 amino acids. Trimming took off 8 bases at V and 4 bases at J, with 22 bases between the two ends. Germline CDR1 reads SGHVS; CDR2 reads FNYEAQ.

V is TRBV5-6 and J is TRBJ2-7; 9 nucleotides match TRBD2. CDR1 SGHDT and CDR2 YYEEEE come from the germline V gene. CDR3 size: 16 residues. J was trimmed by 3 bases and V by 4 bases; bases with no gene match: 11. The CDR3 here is CASSLSGGYTHYEQYF. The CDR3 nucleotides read TGTGCCAGCAGCCTAAGCGGGGGGTACACGCACTACGAGCAGTACTTC.

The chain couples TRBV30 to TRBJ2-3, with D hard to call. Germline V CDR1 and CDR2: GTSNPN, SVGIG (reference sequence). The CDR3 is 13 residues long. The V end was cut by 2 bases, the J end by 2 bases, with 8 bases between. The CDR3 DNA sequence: TGTGCCTGGAGTAAACAGAACACAGATACGCAGTATTTT. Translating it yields CAWSKQNTDTQYF.

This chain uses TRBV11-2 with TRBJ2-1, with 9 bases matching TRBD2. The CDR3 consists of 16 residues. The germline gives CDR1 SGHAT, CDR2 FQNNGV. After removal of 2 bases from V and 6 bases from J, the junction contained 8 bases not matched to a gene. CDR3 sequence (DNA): TGTGCCAGCAGCTTATTTCGGGCTAGCGGGGCCAATGAGCAGTTCTTC. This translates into CASSLFRASGANEQFF.

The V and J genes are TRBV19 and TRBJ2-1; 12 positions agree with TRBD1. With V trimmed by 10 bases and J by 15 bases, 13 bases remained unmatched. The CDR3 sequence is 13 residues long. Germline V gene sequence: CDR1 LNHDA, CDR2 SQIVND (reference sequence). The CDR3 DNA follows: TGTGCCAACCCCGGGACAGGGGGCGCTCAGGGGTTCTTC. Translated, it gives CANPGTGGAQGFF.

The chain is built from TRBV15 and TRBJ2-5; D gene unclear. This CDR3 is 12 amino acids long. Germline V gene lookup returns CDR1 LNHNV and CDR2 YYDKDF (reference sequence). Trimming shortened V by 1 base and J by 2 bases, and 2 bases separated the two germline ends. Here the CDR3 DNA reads TGTGCCACCAGCAGAGCTCAAGAGACCCAGTACTTC. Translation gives CATSRAQETQYF.

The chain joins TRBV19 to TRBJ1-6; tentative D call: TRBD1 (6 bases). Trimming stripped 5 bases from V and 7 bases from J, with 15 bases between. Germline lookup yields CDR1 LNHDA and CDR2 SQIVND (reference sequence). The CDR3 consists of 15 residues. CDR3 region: CASSSRAGVNSPLHF. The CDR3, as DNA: TGTGCCAGTAGTTCCCGGGCAGGGGTGAATTCACCCCTCCACTTT.

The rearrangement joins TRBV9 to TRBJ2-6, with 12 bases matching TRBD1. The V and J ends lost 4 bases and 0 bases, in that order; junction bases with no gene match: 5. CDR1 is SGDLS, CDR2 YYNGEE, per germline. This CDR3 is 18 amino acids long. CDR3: CASSPGTGGSSGANVLTF. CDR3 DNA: TGTGCCAGCAGCCCCGGGACAGGGGGCTCCTCTGGGGCCAACGTCCTGACTTTC.

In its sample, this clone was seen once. The CDR3 DNA follows: TGCAGTGCTAGTGGGACAGGGGGACTCACAGATACGCAGTATTTT. This sequence encodes CSASGTGGLTDTQYF. The rearrangement links TRBV20-1 to TRBJ2-3; 11 bases are shared with TRBD1. Losses at the gene ends were 3 bases for V and 2 bases for J; bases not matched to a gene: 4. CDR1 is DFQATT, CDR2 SNEGSKA, per germline (reference sequence). The CDR3 is 15 residues long.